One and the same sample provided the 27 T cell receptor beta chains below, sequenced in a study of cytomegalovirus exposure and HLA in healthy donors. Both 60 Vbeta primers and 13 Jbeta primers went into the PCR. TCRdb keeps only in-frame clones here, not all; method: immunoSEQ multiplex PCR. This listing includes 200,000 to 250,000 clones. Sequenced input: PBMCs. The source of these receptors is a young woman in good health and CMV-seropositive.

This chain connects TRBV7-4 to TRBJ2-3; 7 bases fit TRBD1. The CDR3 sequence is 18 residues long. V lost 5 bases, J lost 2 bases, and 16 bases stayed unmatched. Germline V gene data show CDR1 as SGHVT and CDR2 as SQSDAQ. The CDR3, as DNA: TGTGCCAGCAGCCCCCCCGGGACAGCCGGACATCCCACAGATACGCAGTATTTT. Translation: CASSPPGTAGHPTDTQYF.

The rearrangement links TRBV7-9 to TRBJ2-7, with TRBD1 as a possible D gene (6 bases). The CDR3 is 15 amino acids. V was trimmed by 5 bases and J by 3 bases, leaving 17 bases between them. The germline V gene encodes CDR1 SEHNR and CDR2 FQNEAQ (reference sequence). The CDR3 DNA is TGTGCCAGCAGCGCCAGCTTCAGGGGCCTCTACGAGCAGTACTTC. Translation: CASSASFRGLYEQYF.

The chain joins TRBV28 to TRBJ2-1; 13 positions match TRBD2. J was trimmed by 4 bases and V by 7 bases; bases with no gene match: 16. Germline assignment: CDR1 MDHEN and CDR2 SYDVKM. The CDR3 is 19 amino acids. The CDR3 loop reads CASTLTSGLAGSQYNEQFF. DNA of the CDR3: TGTGCCAGCACTCTAACCTCGGGACTAGCGGGATCACAGTACAATGAGCAGTTCTTC.

The CDR3: CATSRGAWDRGLGSNQPQHF. CDR3 nucleotide sequence: TGTGCCACCAGCAGAGGGGCCTGGGACAGGGGGCTCGGGAGCAATCAGCCCCAGCATTTT. This sequence joins TRBV15 and TRBJ1-5; 12 bases agree with TRBD1. Trimming removed 1 base from V and 1 base from J; junction bases left unmatched: 11. The CDR3 has 20 residues. Germline CDR1 and CDR2: LNHNV and YYDKDF (reference sequence).

The chain combines TRBV28 with TRBJ1-4; 9 nucleotides match TRBD1. Germline trimming cut 6 bases from V and 7 bases from J; bases unmatched to any gene: 6. Germline V lookup: CDR1 MDHEN, CDR2 SYDVKM. The CDR3 length is 14 residues. CDR3 sequence (DNA): TGTGCCAGCAGAGAACAGGGGGCGGGTGAAAAACTGTTTTTT. Its protein is CASREQGAGEKLFF.

The chain has TRBV6-5 and TRBJ1-1; D is perhaps TRBD1 (5 bases). V shed 0 bases and J shed 1 base, with 6 bases lying between them. The CDR3 length is 14 residues. CDR1 and CDR2 from the germline V gene are MNHEY and SVGAGI. The CDR3 reads CASSYSQGNTEAFF. In DNA, the CDR3 is TGTGCCAGCAGTTACTCGCAGGGGAACACTGAAGCTTTCTTT.

The gene calls are TRBV7-2 and TRBJ2-7; D is uncertain. Trimming cost V 6 bases and J 1 base, with 13 bases left between them. The CDR3 loop spans 14 amino acids. Germline V gives CDR1 SGHTA, CDR2 FQGNSA. The CDR3 loop reads CASSYNTKSYEQYF. The CDR3 region has the DNA TGTGCCAGCAGTTACAACACGAAGTCCTACGAGCAGTACTTC. The full variable domain, rest sourced from reference TRBV7-2 and TRBJ2-7, is GAGVSQSPSNKVTEKGKDVELRCDPISGHTALYWYRQSLGQGLEFLIYFQGNSAPDKSGLPSDRFSAERTGGSVSTLTIQRTQQEDSAVYLCASSYNTKSYEQYFGPGTRLTVT.

The V and J genes are TRBV4-1 and TRBJ2-7; TRBD2 agrees at 8 bases. V lost 4 bases and J lost 2; bases outside the gene matches: 7. This CDR3 comprises 15 residues. Germline values: CDR1 MGHRA, CDR2 YSYEKL. The CDR3 reads CASSRAGGPTYEQYF. The CDR3, as DNA: TGCGCCAGCAGCCGGGCGGGGGGACCAACCTACGAGCAGTACTTC.

The CDR3 region has the DNA TGTGCCAGCGCATGGACAGTTAATCAGCCCCAGCATTTT. Its protein is CASAWTVNQPQHF. The chain couples TRBV6-1 to TRBJ1-5; possibly TRBD1 for D (6 bases). Germline V CDR1 and CDR2: MNHNS, SASEGT. Trimming left V 8 bases short and J 4 bases short, with 12 bases between. This CDR3 has 13 residues.

V is TRBV5-1 and J is TRBJ1-1; TRBD1 might be the D (6 bases). Between the trimmed V and J ends, which lost 5 bases and 0 bases, there was a span of 11 bases. The CDR3 length is 14 residues. The V gene's germline CDR1 is SGHRS and CDR2 YFSETQ. CDR3 in DNA: TGCGCCAGCAGTAACAGGGTTTTGAACACTGAAGCTTTCTTT. Encoded protein: CASSNRVLNTEAFF. Together with reference TRBV5-1 and TRBJ1-1, the CDR3 gives the full variable domain: KAGVTQTPRYLIKTRGQQVTLSCSPISGHRSVSWYQQTPGQGLQFLFEYFSETQRNKGNFPGRFSGRQFSNSRSEMNVSTLELGDSALYLCASSNRVLNTEAFFGQGTRLTVV.

This chain connects TRBV4-3 to TRBJ2-7, with 12 bases that match TRBD1. The length of the CDR3 is 18 residues. V was clipped by 0 bases and J by 6 bases; unmatched bases: 12. CDR1 is LGHNA, CDR2 YSLEER, per germline. The CDR3, as DNA: TGCGCCAGCAGCCAAGATCATTTGGGACAGGGGGCAAGGGGCGAGCAGTACTTC. It is translated as CASSQDHLGQGARGEQYF.

This rearrangement joins TRBV7-2 to TRBJ2-1; D perhaps matches TRBD1 (5 bases). CDR1 is SGHTA, CDR2 FQGNSA, per germline. With 5 bases removed from V and 8 bases from J, the gap between germline ends came to 22 bases. This CDR3 spans 16 amino acids. CDR3 coding DNA: TGTGCCAGCAGCCCAACAGGAGTAGGGTTGATAGATGAGCAGTTCTTC. The encoded protein is CASSPTGVGLIDEQFF.

This sequence joins TRBV19 and TRBJ1-5; perhaps TRBD1 as D (6 bases). CDR1 is LNHDA and CDR2 is SQIVND in the germline V gene (reference sequence). V was pared by 6 bases and J by 4 bases, with 16 bases between. The CDR3 sequence is 15 residues long. The CDR3 sequence: CASRLGGALNQPQHF. In DNA form, the CDR3 reads TGTGCCAGTAGATTGGGGGGGGCTTTGAATCAGCCCCAGCATTTT.

This rearrangement joins TRBV6-1 to TRBJ1-4, with a weak D call TRBD1 (5 bases). Trimming shortened V by 2 bases and J by 10 bases, and 17 bases separated the two germline ends. CDR1 is MNHNS and CDR2 is SASEGT in the germline V gene. CDR3 length equals 15 residues. Here the CDR3 reads CASSEQNQGSGKLFF. The DNA of the CDR3 is TGTGCCAGCAGTGAACAGAATCAGGGTTCCGGAAAACTGTTTTTT.

The rearrangement links TRBV28 to TRBJ1-4, with 8 bases that match TRBD1. Trimming cost V 3 bases and J 8 bases; bases outside gene matches: 8. The CDR3 covers 15 residues. Germline V gives CDR1 MDHEN, CDR2 SYDVKM. The CDR3 is CASSFRQGLWEKLFF. Written as DNA, the CDR3 is TGTGCCAGCAGTTTCCGACAGGGGCTTTGGGAAAAACTGTTTTTT.

The rearrangement joins TRBV6-1 to TRBJ1-2; D is possibly TRBD1 (6 bases). The germline V gene has CDR1 MNHNS and CDR2 SASEGT. Trimming took off 7 bases at V and 7 bases at J, with 19 bases between the two ends. CDR3 length equals 14 residues. The CDR3 here is CASTEVGTGFGYTF. The DNA for the CDR3 is TGTGCCAGCACCGAAGTGGGAACAGGGTTTGGCTACACCTTC.

The chain employs TRBV7-9 and TRBJ2-3, with D perhaps TRBD2 (6 bases). The V gene's germline CDR1 is SEHNR and CDR2 FQNEAQ (reference sequence). The CDR3 is 12 amino acids. V was shortened by 5 bases and J by 10 bases, with 13 bases between the two germline ends. The CDR3 DNA follows: TGTGCCAGCAGCCTAAGTCGGGACTCGCAGTATTTT. Protein sequence: CASSLSRDSQYF.

The chain has TRBV11-3 and TRBJ2-5; D might be TRBD1 (7 bases). Germline V gene sequence: CDR1 SGHNT, CDR2 YENEEA. CDR3 length equals 14 residues. Trimming shortened V by 5 bases and J by 2 bases, and 12 bases separated the two germline ends. The CDR3 region has the DNA TGTGCCAGCAGCCAGGGGGGCAATCAAGAGACCCAGTACTTC. Translating it yields CASSQGGNQETQYF. The whole variable domain, remainder taken from reference TRBV11-3 and TRBJ2-5, is EAGVVQSPRYKIIEKKQPVAFWCNPISGHNTLYWYLQNLGQGPELLIRYENEEAVDDSQLPKDRFSAERLKGVDSTLKIQPAELGDSAVYLCASSQGGNQETQYFGPGTRLLVL.

The chain joins TRBV7-9 to TRBJ2-3, with 13 positions matching TRBD2. This CDR3 contains 15 residues. Germline V CDR1 and CDR2: SEHNR, FQNEAQ (reference sequence). Trimming removed 5 bases from V and 4 bases from J; junction bases left unmatched: 3. The chain's CDR3 is CASSPGLAGSDTQYF. The DNA of the CDR3 is TGTGCCAGCAGCCCGGGACTAGCGGGATCAGATACGCAGTATTTT.

V and J are TRBV27 and TRBJ2-7, with D possibly being TRBD2 (6 bases). V lost 3 bases and J 10 bases, leaving 19 bases between the germline ends. This CDR3 has 14 residues. The germline V gene has CDR1 MNHEY and CDR2 SMNVEV (reference sequence). The CDR3 spells CASSLGPSRGSQYF. CDR3 in DNA: TGTGCCAGCAGTTTGGGGCCGTCGCGGGGAAGTCAGTACTTC.

The J gene is TRBJ1-6, the V gene TRBV5-4; 7 bases are shared with TRBD1. The V segment lost 0 bases and the J segment 7 bases; nucleotides outside the gene matches: 1. This CDR3 is 14 amino acids long. Germline lookup yields CDR1 SGHNT and CDR2 YYREEE (reference sequence). The CDR3 DNA reads TGTGCCAGCAGCTTGGAGGACAGGAATTCACCCCTCCACTTT. Translating it yields CASSLEDRNSPLHF.

This chain uses TRBV5-4 with TRBJ2-3; 9 nucleotides agree with TRBD2. V lost 4 bases to trimming and J lost 2 bases; unmatched junction nucleotides: 8. The germline gives CDR1 SGHNT, CDR2 YYREEE (reference sequence). CDR3 length equals 16 residues. CDR3 bases: TGTGCCAGCAGCCCCCAGACTAGCGGAAACACAGATACGCAGTATTTT. Translation: CASSPQTSGNTDTQYF. The full variable domain, in which reference TRBV5-4 and TRBJ2-3 provide the parts outside the CDR3, is ETGVTQSPTHLIKTRGQQVTLRCSSQSGHNTVSWYQQALGQGPQFIFQYYREEENGRGNFPPRFSGLQFPNYSSELNVNALELDDSALYLCASSPQTSGNTDTQYFGPGTRLTVL.

The genes are TRBV28 and TRBJ1-2; D possibly corresponds to TRBD1 (5 bases). CDR1 and CDR2 (germline): MDHEN, SYDVKM. V lost 8 bases and J lost 0, with 19 bases in between. The CDR3 extends over 16 amino acids. CDR3 sequence: CASSSSTVRANYGYTF. The CDR3 DNA follows: TGTGCCAGCTCATCCTCGACAGTCCGAGCTAACTATGGCTACACCTTC.

This rearrangement joins TRBV10-1 to TRBJ2-1; TRBD1 aligns across 7 bases. The ends lost 0 bases at V and 7 bases at J; junction bases unmatched: 6. Germline assignment: CDR1 WNHNN and CDR2 SYGVQD (reference sequence). This CDR3 is built from 15 residues. CDR3 residues: CASSESSGTVNEQFF. CDR3 nucleotides: TGCGCCAGCAGTGAGTCCTCCGGGACAGTTAATGAGCAGTTCTTC.

The rearrangement uses TRBV18 and TRBJ2-3; TRBD1 agrees at 9 bases. The CDR3 runs to 15 residues. From germline, CDR1 is KGHSH and CDR2 LQKENI. J lost 4 bases, V lost 3 bases, and 5 bases had no gene match. The CDR3: CASSPGTGRADTQYF. Written as DNA, the CDR3 is TGTGCCAGCTCACCGGGGACAGGGCGAGCAGATACGCAGTATTTT.

CDR3 DNA sequence: TGCGCCAGCAGCCAAGAGATATACAGTTGGAGGTCAGCTTTCTTT. Its protein is CASSQEIYSWRSAFF. The chain recombines TRBV4-1 with TRBJ1-1, with D unclear. Germline CDR1 and CDR2: MGHRA and YSYEKL. Trimming cost V 0 bases and J 10 bases, with 18 bases left between them. The CDR3 runs to 15 residues.

The V gene is TRBV18, the J gene TRBJ1-3, with D perhaps matching TRBD1 (6 bases). Germline V gives CDR1 KGHSH, CDR2 LQKENI. The CDR3 spans 14 residues. With 4 bases removed from V and 0 bases from J, the gap between germline ends came to 7 bases. The DNA for the CDR3 is TGTGCCAGCTCACTGGACAGCTCTGGAAACACCATATATTTT. It yields the protein CASSLDSSGNTIYF.